The clone carrying this T cell receptor beta chain was detected a few times. The CDR3 has 15 residues. Germline V lookup: CDR1 KGHDR, CDR2 SFDVKD. The V and J ends lost 3 bases and 3 bases, in that order; junction bases with no gene match: 3. This sample was included in a study of spatial heterogeneity in lung cancer. Each TCR cDNA molecule bore a unique molecular identifier. MiXCR, applied by TCRdb to the 5' RACE reads, yields one record per CDR3 protein. The sample lists 90,000 to 95,000 distinct CDR3 sequences, about an eighth occurring once. Time point in this sample: sample taken at primary tumor resection. The donors were approximately 65 patients with non-small cell lung cancer that was early-stage and untreated. No cells were sorted before sequencing. The whole RNA sequenced was extracted from tumor, nontumor lung or frozen PBMC.

This TCR was sampled from a male donor with early-stage non-small cell lung cancer. Material: PBMCs, obtained at surgery. The chain combines TRBV24-1 with TRBJ2-1; 8 bases line up with TRBD1. The CDR3 protein is CATSDPGTGYNEQFF. The DNA for the CDR3 is TGTGCCACCAGTGATCCAGGGACAGGCTACAATGAGCAGTTCTTC.